This T cell receptor beta chain comes out of a study of radiation and T cells in renal cell carcinoma. Study findings and constraints: Pretreatment tumor biopsies were lacking, so baseline clonotypes are unknown.

The data were produced by immunoSEQ multiplex PCR, yet TCRdb's version contains in-frame clones alone and is incomplete. The table lists almost 50,000 clones, 80% of them singletons, with approximately 28% in the top ten. To note about this clone: Antigen: not known.

Time point in this sample: blood 2 weeks post-SBRT. The treatment was: 15 Gy SBRT to primary tumor, nephrectomy 4 weeks later. Serial blood draws occurred at baseline and 2 and 4 weeks post-SBRT. Germline V CDR1 and CDR2: SSHAT, FNYEAQ (reference sequence). V shed 5 bases and J 5 bases; nucleotides not matched to a gene: 10. The CDR3 consists of 15 residues. This chain uses TRBV7-7 with TRBJ2-5, with TRBD1 matching 8 bases. Sequenced here: blood, sampled from a patient whose treatment included radiotherapy and nephrectomy. The TCR sequence derives from a woman in her 70s with renal cell carcinoma. As DNA, the CDR3 is TGTGCCAGCAGCCATAAGCCAGGGGGCCGGGAGACCCAGTACTTC. It encodes CASSHKPGGRETQYF.